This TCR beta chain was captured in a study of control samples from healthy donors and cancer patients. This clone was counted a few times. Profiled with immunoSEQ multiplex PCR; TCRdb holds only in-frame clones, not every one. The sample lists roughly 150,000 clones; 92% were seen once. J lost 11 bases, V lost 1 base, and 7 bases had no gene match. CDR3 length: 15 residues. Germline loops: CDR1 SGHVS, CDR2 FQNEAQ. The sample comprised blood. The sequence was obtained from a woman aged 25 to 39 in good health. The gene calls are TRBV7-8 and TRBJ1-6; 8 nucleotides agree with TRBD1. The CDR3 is CASSLEGRGRAPLHF. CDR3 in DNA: TGTGCCAGCAGCTTAGAAGGCAGGGGGCGAGCACCCCTCCACTTT. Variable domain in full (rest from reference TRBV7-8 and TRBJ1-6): GAGVSQSPRYKVAKRGQDVALRCDPISGHVSLFWYQQALGQGPEFLTYFQNEAQLDKSGLPSDRFFAERPEGSVSTLKIQRTQQEDSAVYLCASSLEGRGRAPLHFGNGTRLTVT.